This paragraph reports one TCR beta chain. V was pared by 3 bases and J by 3 bases, with 6 bases of the junction left unmatched. The CDR3 loop spans 15 amino acids. Germline V gene lookup returns CDR1 LNHDA and CDR2 SQIVND (reference sequence). This sample is part of a study of blood T cell repertoires in COVID-19. About the study: Specimens from acute and convalescent COVID-19 originated in the United States, Italy and Spain. The analysed material was cDNA or gDNA that came from T cells, B-cell-depleted T cells, or PBMCs.

The assay was immunoSEQ multiplex PCR, and TCRdb's table has in-frame clones only and misses some. This sample has around 99,000 clones, with around 81% found just once. The sample comprised peripheral blood. The TCR comes from a human donor in a cohort sampled during active or convalescent COVID-19. The chain uses TRBV19 and TRBJ2-7; 9 bases agree with TRBD1. The CDR3 region is CASSMTGQGNYEQYF. Here the CDR3 DNA reads TGTGCCAGTAGTATGACGGGACAGGGAAACTACGAGCAGTACTTC.